This passage covers 12 T cell receptor beta chains from one sample sequenced in a study of CD4+ T cells in melanoma. Here immunoSEQ multiplex PCR was the method, and the copy in TCRdb shows in-frame clones only, minus some. The profile covers more than 90,000 clones, with roughly 90% appearing a single time and 3% to 4% taken by the ten largest. The sequenced sample was peripheral blood. All receptors derive from a human donor with melanoma.

The gene calls are TRBV5-6 and TRBJ2-1; 7 positions agree with TRBD1. The CDR3 runs to 16 residues. Germline V lookup: CDR1 SGHDT, CDR2 YYEEEE. V gave up 4 bases and J gave up 4 bases; unmatched junction bases: 11. CDR3 amino acids: CASSANRGRSYNEQFF. CDR3 nucleotide sequence: TGTGCCAGCAGCGCTAACAGGGGTAGGAGTTACAATGAGCAGTTCTTC.

The V and J genes are TRBV27 and TRBJ2-3; D is undetermined. The CDR3 extends over 14 amino acids. The V end lost 6 bases, the J end lost 0 bases, and 10 bases lay between the germline ends. Germline loops: CDR1 MNHEY, CDR2 SMNVEV (reference sequence). In nucleotides, the CDR3 is TGTGCCAGCAGCTTGCAACGAAGCACAGATACGCAGTATTTT. It encodes CASSLQRSTDTQYF.

The rearrangement joins TRBV11-2 to TRBJ2-7; D is unclear. The CDR3 has 12 amino acids. The ends were cut back, 5 bases at V and 4 bases at J, with 9 bases in the middle. In germline, CDR1 is SGHAT, CDR2 FQNNGV. CDR3 in amino acids: CASSPLGYEQYF. As DNA, the CDR3 is TGTGCCAGCAGCCCCCTAGGGTACGAGCAGTACTTC.

The chain couples TRBV5-8 to TRBJ2-5; 12 nucleotides agree with TRBD2. Trimming at V came to 5 bases and at J to 0 bases, leaving 11 bases not matched to a gene. Germline CDR1 reads SGHTS; CDR2 reads YDEGEE. The CDR3 is 18 amino acids. This chain's CDR3 is CASSQTGTSGWYQETQYF. The CDR3 coding sequence is TGTGCCAGCAGTCAGACCGGGACTAGCGGGTGGTACCAAGAGACCCAGTACTTC. The whole variable domain, filled in from reference TRBV5-8 and TRBJ2-5, reads EAGVTQSPTHLIKTRGQQATLRCSPISGHTSVYWYQQALGLGLQFLLWYDEGEERNRGNFPPRFSGRQFPNYSSELNVNALELEDSALYLCASSQTGTSGWYQETQYFGPGTRLLVL.

This clone occurred once. The chain recombines TRBV6-5 with TRBJ2-7; D not resolved. Germline CDR1 reads MNHEY; CDR2 reads SVGAGI. The CDR3 covers 15 residues. Trimming pared 0 bases from V and 2 bases from J, leaving 11 bases between. In DNA, the CDR3 is TGTGCCAGCAGTTACTCGTTTAAGAATACCTACGAGCAGTACTTC. Protein: CASSYSFKNTYEQYF.

This chain uses TRBV5-1 with TRBJ2-2; 11 bases fit TRBD1. V lost 0 bases, J lost 6 bases, and 4 bases stayed unmatched. The germline V gene has CDR1 SGHRS and CDR2 YFSETQ. This CDR3 spans 16 amino acids. CDR3 in DNA: TGCGCCAGCAGCTTGGAGGGACAGGGGGTCGCCGGGGAGCTGTTTTTT. It translates to CASSLEGQGVAGELFF.

The CDR3 coding sequence is TGTGCCAGCAGTTTAGAGACTAGCGGGAGGGGTTGGGAGCAGTTCTTC. It yields the protein CASSLETSGRGWEQFF. The genes are TRBV28 and TRBJ2-1, with TRBD2 matching 14 bases. The CDR3 contains 16 residues. CDR1 and CDR2 from the germline V gene are MDHEN and SYDVKM. With V trimmed by 2 bases and J by 10 bases, 7 bases remained unmatched.

The chain employs TRBV9 and TRBJ2-7, with no clear D. The CDR3 has 15 residues. Trimming removed 1 base from V and 1 base from J, with 12 bases in between. Per germline, CDR1 SGDLS and CDR2 YYNGEE. CDR3: CASSVTEELSYEQYF. The CDR3 DNA reads TGTGCCAGCAGCGTAACAGAGGAATTATCCTACGAGCAGTACTTC.

The chain carries TRBV6-6 and TRBJ2-7; tentatively, D is TRBD2 (6 bases). The CDR3 runs 16 residues. Germline loops: CDR1 MNHNY, CDR2 SVGAGI (reference sequence). V was shortened by 4 bases and J by 1 base, with 17 bases between the two germline ends. The CDR3 DNA is TGTGCCAGCAGTTCGCCGGAGGGGCGCGGTTCCTACGAGCAGTACTTC. Its protein is CASSSPEGRGSYEQYF.

V gene TRBV19 combines with J gene TRBJ2-2, with D unresolved. V was pared by 5 bases and J by 2 bases, with 15 bases between. CDR3 length equals 16 residues. CDR1 and CDR2 (germline): LNHDA, SQIVND (reference sequence). The CDR3, as DNA: TGTGCCAGTAGTCTGGGGTTCCCGGGCAACACCGGGGAGCTGTTTTTT. It encodes CASSLGFPGNTGELFF. Based on the CDR3 plus reference TRBV19 and TRBJ2-2, the full variable domain is DGGITQSPKYLFRKEGQNVTLSCEQNLNHDAMYWYRQDPGQGLRLIYYSQIVNDFQKGDIAEGYSVSREKKESFPLTVTSAQKNPTAFYLCASSLGFPGNTGELFFGEGSRLTVL.

This clone was detected only once. The rearrangement joins TRBV5-5 to TRBJ1-2, with a weak D call TRBD1 (5 bases). Between the trimmed V and J ends, which lost 4 bases and 6 bases, there was a span of 16 bases. CDR3 length equals 14 residues. CDR1 SGHKS and CDR2 YYEKEE come from the germline V gene (reference sequence). For the CDR3, the DNA is TGTGCCAGCAGCCGTACCACGTTGGGGGATGGCTACACCTTC. Amino acid sequence: CASSRTTLGDGYTF.

This clone was found once. This chain joins TRBV5-8 and TRBJ1-5, with D possibly matching TRBD1 (5 bases). Germline-derived CDR1 and CDR2 are SGHTS and YDEGEE. The length of the CDR3 is 15 residues. Trimming pared 4 bases from V and 6 bases from J, leaving 17 bases between. CDR3 in DNA: TGTGCCAGCAGCGGTCGGGTAAGGGACGGTCAGCCCCAGCATTTT. Translation: CASSGRVRDGQPQHF.